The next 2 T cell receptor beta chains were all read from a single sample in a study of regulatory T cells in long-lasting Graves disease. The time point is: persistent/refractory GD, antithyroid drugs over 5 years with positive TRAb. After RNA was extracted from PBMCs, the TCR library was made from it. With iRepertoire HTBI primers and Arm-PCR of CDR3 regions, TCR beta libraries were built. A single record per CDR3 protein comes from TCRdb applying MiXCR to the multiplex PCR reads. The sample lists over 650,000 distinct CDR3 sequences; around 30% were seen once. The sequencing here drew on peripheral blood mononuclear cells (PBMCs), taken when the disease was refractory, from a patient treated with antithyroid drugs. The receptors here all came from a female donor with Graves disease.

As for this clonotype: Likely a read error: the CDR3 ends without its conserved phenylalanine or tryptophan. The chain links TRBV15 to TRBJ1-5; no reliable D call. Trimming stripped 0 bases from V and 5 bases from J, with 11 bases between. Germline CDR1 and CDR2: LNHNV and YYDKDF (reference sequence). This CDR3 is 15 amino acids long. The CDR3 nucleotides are TGTGCCACCAGCAGAGACATCTCACCTGATCAGCCCCAGCATCTT. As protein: CATSRDISPDQPQHL.

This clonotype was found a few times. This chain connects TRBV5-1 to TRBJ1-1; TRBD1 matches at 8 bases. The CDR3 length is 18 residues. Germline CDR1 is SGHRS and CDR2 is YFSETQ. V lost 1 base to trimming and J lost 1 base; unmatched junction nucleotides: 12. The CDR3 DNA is TGCGCCAGCAGCTTGTTAGGGCCCAGGGGGCGGTCGAACACTGAAGCTTTCTTT. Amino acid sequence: CASSLLGPRGRSNTEAFF.